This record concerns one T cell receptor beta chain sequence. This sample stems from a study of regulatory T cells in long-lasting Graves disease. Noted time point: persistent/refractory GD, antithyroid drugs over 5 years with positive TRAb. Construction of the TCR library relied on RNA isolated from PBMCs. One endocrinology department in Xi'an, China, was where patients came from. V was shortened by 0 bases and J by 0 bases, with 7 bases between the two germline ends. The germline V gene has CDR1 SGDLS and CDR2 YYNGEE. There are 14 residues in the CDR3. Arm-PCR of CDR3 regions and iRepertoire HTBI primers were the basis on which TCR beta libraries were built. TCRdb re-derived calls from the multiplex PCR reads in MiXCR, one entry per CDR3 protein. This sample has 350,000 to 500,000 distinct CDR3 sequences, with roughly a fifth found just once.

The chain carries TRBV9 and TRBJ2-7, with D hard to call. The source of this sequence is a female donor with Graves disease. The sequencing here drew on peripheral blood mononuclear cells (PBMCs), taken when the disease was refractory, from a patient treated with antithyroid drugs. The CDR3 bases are TGTGCCAGCAGCGTAGCTGAGAACTCCTACGAGCAGTACTTC. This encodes CASSVAENSYEQYF.